This TCR beta chain emerged from a study of breast tumors, draining lymph nodes, adjacent tissues. Study-level findings and limits: Compared with lymph nodes, tumors were less diverse; compared with nontumor tissue, more. Data fit most tumor T cells coming from lymph node, expanding in tumor.

Germline V gene sequence: CDR1 SGHDT, CDR2 YYEEEE. V was shortened by 4 bases and J by 2 bases, with 18 bases between the two germline ends. The CDR3 loop spans 16 amino acids. TCRdb fed the multiplex PCR reads into MiXCR, producing one record per CDR3 protein. The sample holds 130,000 or so distinct CDR3 sequences, around 20% seen once. Breast cancer patients provided tissue from their axillary draining lymph nodes. There are a few counts of this clonotype. The target antigen is unknown. The sequenced material came from axillary lymph node tissue. This chain uses TRBV5-6 with TRBJ2-5; maybe TRBD1 (6 bases). The source is a female donor with breast cancer. Some clones in this sample may be carry-over from other donors' samples. The DNA for the CDR3 is TGTGCCAGCAGCATGACCGGGACAAAGGATCAAGAGACCCAGTACTTC. It encodes CASSMTGTKDQETQYF.